These 22 T cell receptor beta chains were all obtained from the same sample, sequenced in a study of Graves' ophthalmopathy and Graves' hyperthyroidism. The TCR beta CDR3 regions underwent amplification from RNA transcripts. HTBI-primed RT-PCR formed the first round, and a multiplex PCR formed the second. TCRdb redid the calling of the multiplex PCR reads with MiXCR, one entry per CDR3 protein. This table has some 400,000 distinct CDR3 sequences, approximately 16% appearing once. Sequencing input: peripheral blood. The receptor set was obtained from a woman under 30 with Graves' ophthalmopathy.

This chain links TRBV6-5 with TRBJ1-2, with unresolved D. Germline CDR1 reads MNHEY; CDR2 reads SVGAGI. Trimming left V 4 bases short and J 0 bases short, with 9 bases between. The CDR3 sequence is 14 residues long. CDR3 bases: TGTGCCAGCAGTTCGGCCCTAGCTAACTATGGCTACACCTTC. This encodes CASSSALANYGYTF.

This clonotype was picked up many times. The J gene is TRBJ2-1, the V gene TRBV7-3, with 9 bases lining up with TRBD2. Unmatched junction bases numbered 7, after V lost 2 bases and J lost 8 bases. This CDR3 is 15 amino acids long. Germline V gene data show CDR1 as SGHTA and CDR2 as FQGTGA. The CDR3 sequence: CASSLGGREVDEQFF. CDR3 coding DNA: TGTGCCAGCAGCTTAGGCGGGAGGGAGGTAGATGAGCAGTTCTTC.

In this sample, this clonotype turned up many times. V is TRBV7-2 and J is TRBJ1-5, with D uncertain. Germline V gives CDR1 SGHTA, CDR2 FQGNSA. Trimming removed 1 base at V and 0 bases at J, with 7 bases between. The CDR3 extends over 15 amino acids. Written as DNA, the CDR3 is TGTGCCAGCAGCTTAGGCAGCTATAGCAATCAGCCCCAGCATTTT. Amino acids: CASSLGSYSNQPQHF.

This clonotype has ten or more counts. V usage is TRBV29-1 and J usage is TRBJ2-7; D unresolved. CDR3 length: 12 residues. CDR1 is SQVTM, CDR2 ANQGSEA, per germline. V was shortened by 6 bases and J by 3 bases, with 12 bases between the two germline ends. The DNA for the CDR3 is TGCAGCGTCCGGGTCTTCAACTACGAGCAGTACTTC. This encodes CSVRVFNYEQYF.

There are many counts of this clonotype. The J gene is TRBJ2-5, the V gene TRBV6-5, with D hard to call. Trimming removed 7 bases at V and 3 bases at J, with 12 bases between. In germline, CDR1 is MNHEY, CDR2 SVGAGI. CDR3 size: 13 residues. DNA of the CDR3: TGTGCCAGCACCGAGACGGAAGAAGAGACCCAGTACTTC. Translating gives CASTETEEETQYF.

This clonotype was seen many times. The CDR3 sequence is CASSTQGQGTYYEQYF. In DNA, the CDR3 is TGTGCCAGTAGTACCCAGGGACAGGGGACCTACTACGAGCAGTACTTC. The chain has TRBV19 and TRBJ2-7, with 10 bases matching TRBD1. Trimming removed 4 bases from V and 3 bases from J; junction bases left unmatched: 9. CDR1 is LNHDA, CDR2 SQIVND, per germline (reference sequence). The CDR3 consists of 16 residues.

This clonotype was observed many times. V usage is TRBV7-2 and J usage is TRBJ2-7; a possible D gene is TRBD1 (6 bases). This CDR3 is built from 14 residues. Germline loops: CDR1 SGHTA, CDR2 FQGNSA. V lost 5 bases to trimming and J lost 2 bases, with 13 bases between them. The CDR3 region has the DNA TGTGCCAGCAGCCCTCGCACAGGGCCCTACGAGCAGTACTTC. It is translated as CASSPRTGPYEQYF.

Ten or more counts support this clonotype. The chain is built from TRBV6-1 and TRBJ2-7, with D possibly being TRBD2 (6 bases). The CDR3 is made up of 13 amino acids. Deletions cut 4 bases from V and 6 bases from J, with 13 bases between. CDR1 and CDR2 (germline): MNHNS, SASEGT. The CDR3 nucleotides read TGTGCCAGCAGTGGTAGGGACTGGGCCGAGCAGTACTTC. It is translated as CASSGRDWAEQYF.

This clonotype has at least ten counts. The chain uses TRBV6-1 and TRBJ1-1; 7 bases align to TRBD1. CDR3 length equals 14 residues. Germline trimming cut 6 bases from V and 1 base from J; bases unmatched to any gene: 5. Germline V gene lookup returns CDR1 MNHNS and CDR2 SASEGT. The chain's CDR3 is CASRDRAGNTEAFF. The CDR3 region has the DNA TGTGCCAGCAGAGACAGGGCCGGGAACACTGAAGCTTTCTTT.

A few counts support this clonotype. The genes are TRBV7-3 and TRBJ2-7, with D possibly matching TRBD1 (5 bases). Looked up from germline, CDR1 is SGHTA and CDR2 is FQGTGA. V was pared by 5 bases and J by 8 bases, with 16 bases between. The CDR3 runs to 13 residues. The CDR3 loop reads CASSQGAATKQYF. The CDR3 DNA sequence: TGTGCCAGCAGCCAAGGGGCAGCAACTAAGCAGTACTTC.

The table lists this clonotype with many counts. The chain carries TRBV7-2 and TRBJ2-7, with a weak D call TRBD2 (6 bases). Trimming left V 5 bases short and J 2 bases short, with 16 bases between. Germline CDR1 and CDR2: SGHTA and FQGNSA. The length of the CDR3 is 15 residues. The CDR3 nucleotides read TGTGCCAGCAGCGTCCGGGACTTCCACCCCTACGAGCAGTACTTC. This encodes CASSVRDFHPYEQYF.

The chain recombines TRBV20-1 with TRBJ2-5; TRBD1 agrees at 7 bases. Germline V gives CDR1 DFQATT, CDR2 SNEGSKA (reference sequence). Trimming took 4 bases from V and 2 from J; bases not matched to a gene: 7. This CDR3 contains 14 residues. The CDR3 DNA reads TGCAGTGCTACCCCCCCAGGGGGACAAGAGACCCAGTACTTC. This translates into CSATPPGGQETQYF.

This clonotype was seen a single time. The chain employs TRBV6-1 and TRBJ2-5, with 8 bases matching TRBD2. V trimming: 4 bases; J trimming: 1 base; junction bases outside the gene matches: 14. CDR3 length equals 18 residues. Germline assignment: CDR1 MNHNS and CDR2 SASEGT. The CDR3 is CASSVRDFIAGLQETQYF. CDR3 sequence (DNA): TGTGCCAGCAGTGTCCGGGACTTCATAGCGGGGCTCCAAGAGACCCAGTACTTC.

The genes are TRBV27 and TRBJ1-5; 11 bases agree with TRBD1. The junction had 1 base not matched to a gene; V was cut back by 3 bases and J by 6 bases. Germline V gene lookup returns CDR1 MNHEY and CDR2 SMNVEV (reference sequence). CDR3 length equals 14 residues. The CDR3 here is CASSFGTGGQPQHF. The CDR3 nucleotides read TGTGCCAGCAGTTTCGGGACAGGGGGTCAGCCCCAGCATTTT.

This clonotype has a handful of counts. The CDR3 loop is CASSYSRLAGASSSYEQYF. CDR3 nucleotides: TGTGCCAGCAGTTACTCTAGACTAGCGGGAGCTAGTAGCTCCTACGAGCAGTACTTC. The chain joins TRBV6-2 or TRBV6-3 to TRBJ2-7; 12 nucleotides match TRBD2. Trimming removed 0 bases from V and 0 bases from J; junction bases left unmatched: 9. This CDR3 has 19 residues. Germline lookup yields CDR1 MNHEY and CDR2 SVGEGT.

This clonotype was recorded at least ten times. The genes are TRBV12-3 or TRBV12-4 and TRBJ1-3; D not certain. Trimming stripped 5 bases from V and 6 bases from J, with 5 bases between. The CDR3 consists of 11 residues. The CDR3 DNA is TGTGCCAGCAGTCCAGCAAACACCATATATTTT. This translates into CASSPANTIYF.

This clonotype has ten or more counts. The V gene is TRBV7-9, the J gene TRBJ1-1; no firm D call. V was trimmed by 5 bases and J by 1 base, leaving 14 bases between them. The V gene's germline CDR1 is SEHNR and CDR2 FQNEAQ (reference sequence). The CDR3 is made up of 15 amino acids. The CDR3 reads CASSRVAGGNTEAFF. The CDR3 DNA reads as TGTGCCAGCAGCCGGGTCGCGGGCGGGAACACTGAAGCTTTCTTT.

The rearrangement uses TRBV28 and TRBJ1-1, with D tentatively TRBD1 (5 bases). The CDR3 spans 11 residues. Germline V gene sequence: CDR1 MDHEN, CDR2 SYDVKM. CDR3 loop: CLCGGATEAFF. CDR3 DNA sequence: TGTTTGTGTGGGGGTGCCACGGAAGCTTTCTTT. Full variable domain (remainder filled in from reference TRBV28 and TRBJ1-1): DVKVTQSSRYLVKRTGEKVFLECVQDMDHENMFWYRQDPGLGLRLIYFSYDVKMKEKGDIPEGYSVSREKKERFSLILESASTNQTSMYLCLCGGATEAFFGQGTRLTVV.

The V and J genes are TRBV12-3 or TRBV12-4 and TRBJ2-7; D might be TRBD2 (5 bases). Trimming shortened V by 4 bases and J by 4 bases, and 14 bases separated the two germline ends. The CDR3 runs 14 residues. The CDR3 spells CASSSYGGDYEQYF. In DNA, the CDR3 is TGTGCCAGCAGTTCGTATGGAGGTGATTACGAGCAGTACTTC.

This clonotype was found many times. The chain couples TRBV28 to TRBJ2-2; possibly TRBD1 for D (6 bases). This CDR3 spans 12 amino acids. Germline CDR1 MDHEN, CDR2 SYDVKM. Trimming left V 4 bases short and J 10 bases short, with 10 bases between. CDR3 region: CASSYGGQELFF. The CDR3 nucleotides are TGTGCCAGCAGTTATGGGGGACAGGAGCTGTTTTTT.

The table lists this clonotype with many counts. The rearrangement links TRBV18 to TRBJ2-5; D is undetermined. V lost 3 bases to trimming and J lost 5 bases, with 7 bases between them. This CDR3 spans 12 amino acids. Germline CDR1 is KGHSH and CDR2 is LQKENI. The CDR3 spells CASSPTPETQYF. DNA of the CDR3: TGTGCCAGCTCACCTACCCCGGAGACCCAGTACTTC.

This clonotype showed up many times. J is TRBJ1-1 and V is TRBV5-1; the match to TRBD1 covers 7 bases. V trimming: 0 bases; J trimming: 5 bases; junction bases outside the gene matches: 4. This CDR3 is built from 14 residues. Germline CDR1 and CDR2: SGHRS and YFSETQ. The CDR3 DNA sequence: TGCGCCAGCAGCTTGGGTAGGACAGGAACTGAAGCTTTCTTT. It codes for CASSLGRTGTEAFF. Using reference TRBV5-1 and TRBJ1-1 for the parts outside the CDR3, the full variable domain is KAGVTQTPRYLIKTRGQQVTLSCSPISGHRSVSWYQQTPGQGLQFLFEYFSETQRNKGNFPGRFSGRQFSNSRSEMNVSTLELGDSALYLCASSLGRTGTEAFFGQGTRLTVV.